This is a list of T cell receptor beta chains from one sample in a study of blood T cell repertoires in COVID-19. Data came from immunoSEQ multiplex PCR; TCRdb stores just in-frame clones and leaves some out. The table records a few hundred thousand clones, over 75% of them present only once. Sequenced input: peripheral blood. These receptors came from a woman aged 70-85 years with COVID-19, enrolled during active disease. CDR3s include the opening cysteine and the closing phenylalanine or tryptophan. The D gene is left open where the match is weak. A clone size is listed for some rows: how often the clone was seen (once, few, many), or a class if it is expanded.

size | J | V | D | DNA | CDR3
once | TRBJ2-7 | TRBV11-3 | TRBD2 | TGTGCCAGCAGCTCTCTAGCGGGCTACGAGCAGTACTTC | CASSSLAGYEQYF
- | TRBJ2-7 | TRBV28 | TRBD1 | TGTGCCAGCAGCCGCCCAGACCAGGGGGCATACGAGCAGTACTTC | CASSRPDQGAYEQYF
- | TRBJ1-3 | TRBV12-3/TRBV12-4 | - | TGTGCCAGCACCCCCGGAGTCACCATATATTTT | CASTPGVTIYF
- | TRBJ1-2 | TRBV5-5 | TRBD1 | TGTGCCAGCAGCTTGTGGGAGACAGGGGATGGCTACACCTTC | CASSLWETGDGYTF
few | TRBJ2-1 | TRBV14 | TRBD1 | TGTGCCAGCAGCCAAGAGCAGGGGACAGGGAATGAGCAGTTCTTC | CASSQEQGTGNEQFF
once | TRBJ2-7 | TRBV7-2 | - | TGTGCCAGCAGCTTGGACGGGCCCGGGGGGCAGTACTTC | CASSLDGPGGQYF
- | TRBJ1-1 | TRBV5-1 | - | TGCGCCAGCAGCGGTGGACAGAACACTGAAGCTTTCTTT | CASSGGQNTEAFF
- | TRBJ1-3 | TRBV9 | TRBD1 | TGTGCCAGCGGGGCAGGGGGAGGAAACACCATATATTTT | CASGAGGGNTIYF
once | TRBJ1-2 | TRBV30 | - | TGTGCCTGGAGTCCCCACAGGGATTCCTATGGCTACACCTTC | CAWSPHRDSYGYTF
- | TRBJ1-2 | TRBV24-1 | - | TGTGCCACCAGTTCAGGGTATGGCTACACCTTC | CATSSGYGYTF
- | TRBJ2-1 | TRBV19 | TRBD1 | TGTGCCAGTAGGACAACAGGGGGCGCCCAAATCTACAATGAGCAGTTCTTC | CASRTTGGAQIYNEQFF
- | TRBJ2-3 | TRBV7-2 | - | TGTGCCAGCCAAGGTCCGGGGACAGATACGCAGTATTTT | CASQGPGTDTQYF
- | TRBJ1-1 | TRBV28 | - | TGTGCCAGCAGCTCACAGGGTTGGTCTGAAGCTTTCTTT | CASSSQGWSEAFF
- | TRBJ1-5 | TRBV9 | - | TGTGCCAGCAGCCCCGCCGCAGGGGCAAATCAGCCCCAGCATTTT | CASSPAAGANQPQHF
- | TRBJ1-2 | TRBV12-3/TRBV12-4 | TRBD1 | TGTGCCAGCAGCTCCGGGACAGATTATGGCTACACCTTC | CASSSGTDYGYTF
- | TRBJ1-2 | TRBV28 | - | TGTGCCAGCAGTTTACGGTCAGGGCCTTTCTATGGCTACACCTTC | CASSLRSGPFYGYTF
- | TRBJ1-5 | TRBV27 | - | TGTGCCAGCAGTCAAACAGGTCAGCCCCAGCATTTT | CASSQTGQPQHF
- | TRBJ1-6 | TRBV9 | - | TGTGCCAGCGGGCAGGGCCCCTATAATTCACCCCTCCACTTT | CASGQGPYNSPLHF
- | TRBJ1-2 | TRBV4-3 | - | TGCGCCAGCAGCCAATTGTCGGCTCAGGGTGCTTTCGGCTACACCTTC | CASSQLSAQGAFGYTF
- | TRBJ1-1 | TRBV7-2 | - | TGTGCCAGCAGCTTATCAGGACTACTGAACACTGAAGCTTTCTTT | CASSLSGLLNTEAFF
once | TRBJ1-1 | TRBV27 | TRBD1 | TGTGCCAGTCGGGGACAGGGGGCTTTTACTGAAGCTTTCTTT | CASRGQGAFTEAFF
- | TRBJ2-3 | TRBV5-1 | - | TGCGCCAGCAGCATCTTCCTACTGACTGGCAGCACAGATACGCAGTATTTT | CASSIFLLTGSTDTQYF
- | TRBJ1-5 | TRBV19 | TRBD1 | TGTGCCAGTAGTAACACAGGGGGCCCGCATCAGCCCCAGCATTTT | CASSNTGGPHQPQHF
- | TRBJ2-7 | TRBV2 | - | TGTGCCAGCACCCTACAGGGTACCAACGAGCAGTACTTC | CASTLQGTNEQYF
- | TRBJ1-2 | TRBV6-5 | TRBD1 | TGTGCCAGCAGCCCGGAACAGGGGGCGCTGAGTGGCTACACCTTC | CASSPEQGALSGYTF
- | TRBJ2-2 | TRBV19 | - | TGTGCCAGTAGTATTCAGGGGAAAATCGGGGAGCTGTTTTTT | CASSIQGKIGELFF
- | TRBJ2-1 | TRBV30 | TRBD1 | TGTGCCTGGAGCCAACCGGGACAGAATGTCTTC | CAWSQPGQNVF
once | TRBJ2-7 | TRBV5-4 | TRBD2 | TGTGCCAGCAGCCCCGGGACTAGCGGGAGTGGGTACGAGCAGTACTTC | CASSPGTSGSGYEQYF
- | TRBJ2-7 | TRBV24-1 | - | TGTGCCACCAGTGAATCGTCCTACGAGCAGTACTTC | CATSESSYEQYF
once | TRBJ2-7 | TRBV7-8 | TRBD1 | TGTGCCAGCAGCCCACGGACAGGGTCCGAGCAGTACTTC | CASSPRTGSEQYF
- | TRBJ2-7 | TRBV11-3 | - | TGTGCCAGCAGCACGGGCCTATCGGGGGAGCAGTACTTC | CASSTGLSGEQYF
- | TRBJ2-2 | TRBV5-1 | - | TGCGCCAGCAGCCCGGAGGGGGGGGCGAGACTTACCGGGGAGCTGTTTTTT | CASSPEGGARLTGELFF
- | TRBJ1-4 | TRBV7-6 | - | TGTGCCAGCAGCTTAAGACCACGAGGCGAAAAACTGTTTTTT | CASSLRPRGEKLFF
once | TRBJ2-7 | TRBV28 | - | TGTGCCAGCAGTGAGTACTACGAGCAGTACTTC | CASSEYYEQYF